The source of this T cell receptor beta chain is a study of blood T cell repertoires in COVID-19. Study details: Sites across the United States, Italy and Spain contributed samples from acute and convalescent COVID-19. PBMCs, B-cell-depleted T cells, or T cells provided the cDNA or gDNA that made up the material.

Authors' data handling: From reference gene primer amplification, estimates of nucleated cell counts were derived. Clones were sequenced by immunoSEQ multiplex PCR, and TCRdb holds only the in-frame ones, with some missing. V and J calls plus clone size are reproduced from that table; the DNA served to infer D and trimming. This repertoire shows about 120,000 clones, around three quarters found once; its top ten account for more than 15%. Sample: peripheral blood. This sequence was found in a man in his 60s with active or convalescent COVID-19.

As DNA, the CDR3 is TGTGCCATCAGGGAAGGACAGGGAACGGATGACGAGCAGTACTTC. Protein sequence: CAIREGQGTDDEQYF. The chain joins TRBV10-3 to TRBJ2-7; TRBD1 matches at 8 bases. The germline gives CDR1 ENHRY, CDR2 SYGVKD. The length of the CDR3 is 15 residues. The V and J ends lost 6 bases and 5 bases, in that order; junction bases with no gene match: 12.